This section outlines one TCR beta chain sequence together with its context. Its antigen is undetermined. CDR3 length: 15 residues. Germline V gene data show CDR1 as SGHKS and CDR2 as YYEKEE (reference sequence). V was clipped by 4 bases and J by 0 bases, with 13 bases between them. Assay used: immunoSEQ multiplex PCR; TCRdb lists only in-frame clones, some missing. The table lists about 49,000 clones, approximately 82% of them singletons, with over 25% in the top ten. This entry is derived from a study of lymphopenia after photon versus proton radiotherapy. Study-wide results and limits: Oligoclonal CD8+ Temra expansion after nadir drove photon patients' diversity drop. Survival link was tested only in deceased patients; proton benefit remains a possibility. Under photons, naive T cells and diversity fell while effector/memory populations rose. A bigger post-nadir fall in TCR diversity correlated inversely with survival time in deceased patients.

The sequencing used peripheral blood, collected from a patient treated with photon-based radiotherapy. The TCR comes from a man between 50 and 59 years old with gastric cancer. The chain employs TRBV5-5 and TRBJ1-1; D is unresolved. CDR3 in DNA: TGTGCCAGCAGCGGACTCGGTGGAATGAACACTGAAGCTTTCTTT. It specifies CASSGLGGMNTEAFF.